Presented here are 29 T cell receptor beta chains from one specimen sequenced in a study of shared clonotypes between healthy human individuals. The data were produced by immunoSEQ multiplex PCR, yet TCRdb's version contains in-frame clones alone and is incomplete. The sample includes about 490,000 clones, about 82% of them seen just once. The specimen was PBMCs. These receptors originate from a woman in her forties in good health. Some clones in this sample may be carry-over from other donors' samples.

In regard to this clone: A far larger clone is one base from this, pointing to a likely read error. This chain links TRBV6-1 with TRBJ2-2; D may be TRBD1 or TRBD2 (6 bases each). Germline V CDR1 and CDR2: MNHNS, SASEGT. CDR3 size: 14 residues. This chain's CDR3 is CASSLLGDTGGLFF. In DNA, the CDR3 is TGTGCCAGCAGTCTTTTGGGGGACACCGGGGGGCTGTTTTTT.

The chain employs TRBV5-1 and TRBJ2-5, with 8 bases matching TRBD2. The V gene end was trimmed by 0 bases and the J gene end by 4 bases; junction bases not matched to a gene: 5. CDR3 length: 15 amino acids. CDR1 is SGHRS, CDR2 YFSETQ, per germline. CDR3 in amino acids: CASSLGTSYVETQYF. The CDR3 region has the DNA TGCGCCAGCAGCTTGGGGACTAGCTATGTAGAGACCCAGTACTTC.

This chain joins TRBV7-6 and TRBJ1-4; D is possibly TRBD1 (6 bases). The V and J ends lost 5 bases and 4 bases respectively, with 14 bases between them. Looked up from germline, CDR1 is SGHVS and CDR2 is FNYEAQ. The CDR3 is made up of 15 amino acids. Here the CDR3 reads CASSPRQANNEKLFF. The CDR3 DNA follows: TGTGCCAGCAGCCCCAGACAGGCAAATAATGAAAAACTGTTTTTT.

The rearrangement links TRBV5-4 to TRBJ1-1; a weak D match, TRBD1 (5 bases). This CDR3 has 16 amino acids. V dropped 0 bases and J dropped 0 bases, with 12 bases sitting between them. Germline V CDR1 and CDR2: SGHNT, YYREEE (reference sequence). The CDR3 sequence is CASSLGLGTMNTEAFF. The DNA of the CDR3 is TGTGCCAGCAGCTTGGGTCTGGGGACGATGAACACTGAAGCTTTCTTT. Filled out from reference TRBV5-4 and TRBJ1-1, the complete variable domain reads ETGVTQSPTHLIKTRGQQVTLRCSSQSGHNTVSWYQQALGQGPQFIFQYYREEENGRGNFPPRFSGLQFPNYSSELNVNALELDDSALYLCASSLGLGTMNTEAFFGQGTRLTVV.

The chain recombines TRBV18 with TRBJ1-3; D is possibly TRBD1 (5 bases). CDR1 and CDR2 from the germline V gene are KGHSH and LQKENI. This CDR3 has 16 residues. V lost 2 bases and J lost 1, with 12 bases in between. DNA of the CDR3: TGTGCCAGCTCACCAAGCGGGGGAGTGTCTGGAAACACCATATATTTT. This sequence encodes CASSPSGGVSGNTIYF.

The genes are TRBV18 and TRBJ2-2, with 7 nucleotides matching TRBD2. J lost 1 base, V lost 4 bases, and 6 bases had no gene match. The CDR3 totals 16 residues. Germline V gene data show CDR1 as KGHSH and CDR2 as LQKENI. The CDR3: CASSLGLVGNTGELFF. The DNA of the CDR3 is TGTGCCAGCTCACTTGGACTAGTGGGGAACACCGGGGAGCTGTTTTTT. Full variable domain (rest looked up from reference TRBV18 and TRBJ2-2): NAGVMQNPRHLVRRRGQEARLRCSPMKGHSHVYWYRQLPEEGLKFMVYLQKENIIDESGMPKERFSAEFPKEGPSILRIQQVVRGDSAAYFCASSLGLVGNTGELFFGEGSRLTVL.

V and J are TRBV10-3 and TRBJ2-5; 10 bases line up with TRBD1. This CDR3 is built from 17 residues. V lost 2 bases to trimming and J lost 4 bases; unmatched junction nucleotides: 10. The V gene's germline CDR1 is ENHRY and CDR2 SYGVKD. The CDR3 nucleotides read TGTGCCATCAGTGAGGGACTGGGACAGGGGAAGGGAGAGACCCAGTACTTC. Encoded protein: CAISEGLGQGKGETQYF.

The chain is built from TRBV9 and TRBJ2-3, with 9 bases matching TRBD2. The germline CDR1 and CDR2 sequences are SGDLS and YYNGEE. V shed 3 bases, J shed 2 bases, and the junction held 7 bases outside the gene matches. The CDR3 spans 16 residues. The CDR3 bases are TGTGCCAGCAGCGATGTAGCGGGAGATCCCACAGATACGCAGTATTTT. This encodes CASSDVAGDPTDTQYF. Supplemented by reference TRBV9 and TRBJ2-3, the full variable domain reads DSGVTQTPKHLITATGQRVTLRCSPRSGDLSVYWYQQSLDQGLQFLIQYYNGEERAKGNILERFSAQQFPDLHSELNLSSLELGDSALYFCASSDVAGDPTDTQYFGPGTRLTVL.

The V call is TRBV18, the J call TRBJ1-6; TRBD1 agrees at 10 bases. The length of the CDR3 is 16 residues. Trimming cost V 0 bases and J 10 bases; bases outside gene matches: 6. Germline V gene sequence: CDR1 KGHSH, CDR2 LQKENI. The CDR3 sequence is CASSPPGTGEGSPLHF. The CDR3 nucleotides read TGTGCCAGCTCACCACCGGGGACAGGGGAAGGCTCACCCCTCCACTTT.

The table lists this clone with a count of one. The chain uses TRBV2 and TRBJ2-1, with TRBD2 matching 11 bases. CDR1 and CDR2 (germline): SNHLY, FYNNEI. Unmatched junction bases numbered 6, after V lost 5 bases and J lost 12 bases. The CDR3 length is 13 residues. CDR3 residues: CASSNRGLAGQFF. CDR3 coding DNA: TGTGCCAGCAGTAACAGAGGACTAGCGGGGCAGTTCTTC.

The chain links TRBV25-1 to TRBJ2-6; possibly TRBD1 for D (6 bases). The V end lost 8 bases, the J end lost 1 base, and 21 bases lay between the germline ends. The CDR3 extends over 18 amino acids. Germline CDR1 is MGHDK and CDR2 is SYGVNS. In nucleotides, the CDR3 is TGTGCCAGCGCTGCCCAGACAGGACGGAGATCTGGGGCCAACGTCCTGACTTTC. Residues: CASAAQTGRRSGANVLTF.

The genes are TRBV29-1 and TRBJ1-2; D ambiguous. The V gene's germline CDR1 is SQVTM and CDR2 ANQGSEA. The CDR3 length is 13 residues. Trimming left V 0 bases short and J 6 bases short, with 11 bases between. The CDR3 spells CSVEDFGLDGYTF. In nucleotides, the CDR3 is TGCAGCGTTGAAGATTTTGGGCTTGATGGCTACACCTTC.

The genes are TRBV28 and TRBJ1-2; unclear D gene. Trimming removed 3 bases at V and 9 bases at J, with 5 bases between. The CDR3 totals 10 residues. Germline CDR1 is MDHEN and CDR2 is SYDVKM. The CDR3 region is CASSFRSYTF. In DNA form, the CDR3 reads TGTGCCAGCAGTTTCCGGAGCTACACCTTC.

This clone was seen a single time. The chain has TRBV28 and TRBJ2-5; D unclear. Germline V lookup: CDR1 MDHEN, CDR2 SYDVKM. The CDR3 length is 12 residues. V shed 6 bases and J shed 6 bases, with 11 bases lying between them. For the CDR3, the DNA is TGTGCCAGCAGAGCCCAACGGAAGACCCAGTACTTC. This translates into CASRAQRKTQYF.

This clone was detected a few times. The chain combines TRBV19 with TRBJ2-1; 10 positions match TRBD2. The CDR3 is made up of 15 amino acids. Losses at the gene ends were 5 bases for V and 7 bases for J; bases not matched to a gene: 8. Germline loops: CDR1 LNHDA, CDR2 SQIVND (reference sequence). DNA for the CDR3: TGTGCCAGTAGTGCAGCGGGAGGGCCGTGGAATGAGCAGTTCTTC. Translation: CASSAAGGPWNEQFF.

Remarks on this clone: Other DNA sequences in this specimen translate into the identical CDR3. The rearrangement uses TRBV9 and TRBJ2-1, with 8 bases that match TRBD2. Trimming cost V 0 bases and J 4 bases; bases outside gene matches: 0. This CDR3 region has 14 residues. Germline loops: CDR1 SGDLS, CDR2 YYNGEE. The CDR3 bases are TGTGCCAGCAGCGTAGCTAGCGGGTACAATGAGCAGTTCTTC. Translated, it gives CASSVASGYNEQFF.

The V and J genes are TRBV7-9 and TRBJ2-1, with a possible D match to TRBD2 (6 bases). This CDR3 is 16 amino acids long. The germline V gene has CDR1 SEHNR and CDR2 FQNEAQ (reference sequence). Between the trimmed V and J ends, which lost 2 bases and 0 bases, there was a span of 11 bases. The CDR3 reads CASSLIRGSSYNEQFF. The CDR3 nucleotides are TGTGCCAGCAGCTTAATCCGGGGGAGCTCCTACAATGAGCAGTTCTTC.

This sequence joins TRBV14 and TRBJ1-2, with D maybe TRBD1 (5 bases). Germline loops: CDR1 SGHDN, CDR2 FVKESK. The germline V and J ends were trimmed by 0 bases and 4 bases, with 9 bases remaining between them. The CDR3 loop spans 14 amino acids. The CDR3 bases are TGTGCCAGCAGCCAAGATCTAGGGGTCTATGGCTACACCTTC. It codes for CASSQDLGVYGYTF.

The CDR3 nucleotides read TGTGCCAGCACTAAGAACACTGAAGCTTTCTTT. This encodes CASTKNTEAFF. V is TRBV2 and J is TRBJ1-1; D is uncertain. The V end was cut by 7 bases, the J end by 1 base, with 4 bases between. This CDR3 is built from 11 residues. Germline V gives CDR1 SNHLY, CDR2 FYNNEI.

This chain uses TRBV27 with TRBJ2-6; 9 bases fit TRBD1. Germline CDR1 MNHEY, CDR2 SMNVEV (reference sequence). V gave up 3 bases and J gave up 4 bases; unmatched junction bases: 10. There are 18 residues in the CDR3. CDR3 in amino acids: CASSLEDGQGRGANVLTF. DNA for the CDR3: TGTGCCAGCAGTTTGGAGGACGGACAGGGGCGAGGGGCCAACGTCCTGACTTTC.

The J gene is TRBJ1-2, the V gene TRBV2; the D is unclear. V lost 0 bases and J 8 bases, leaving 13 bases between the germline ends. The CDR3 is 14 amino acids. CDR1 and CDR2 from the germline V gene are SNHLY and FYNNEI. The CDR3 protein is CASSEARRAEGYTF. The CDR3 DNA reads as TGTGCCAGCAGTGAAGCGCGGCGGGCGGAAGGCTACACCTTC.

The rearrangement uses TRBV10-2 and TRBJ1-1; 9 positions match TRBD1. This CDR3 spans 13 amino acids. The germline V gene has CDR1 WSHSY and CDR2 SAAADI. Trimming at V came to 7 bases and at J to 6 bases, leaving 6 bases not matched to a gene. The CDR3 nucleotides are TGCGCCAGCAACGTGGACAGGGGCTCTGAAGCTTTCTTT. Translated: CASNVDRGSEAFF.

This clone was counted a few times. Different DNA sequences within this sample yield the same CDR3. This chain uses TRBV5-4 with TRBJ2-1; the D is unclear. Trimming took 0 bases from V and 6 from J, leaving 7 bases between them. Germline V lookup: CDR1 SGHNT, CDR2 YYREEE (reference sequence). The CDR3 has 13 residues. The CDR3: CASSLGDRNEQFF. As DNA, the CDR3 is TGTGCCAGCAGCTTGGGAGACCGCAATGAGCAGTTCTTC.

J is TRBJ2-3 and V is TRBV7-2; TRBD2 agrees at 9 bases. The CDR3 is 17 amino acids. Germline CDR1 SGHTA, CDR2 FQGNSA. V lost 0 bases, J lost 6 bases, and 10 bases stayed unmatched. The CDR3 loop reads CASSLALGLAGPDTQYF. Here the CDR3 DNA reads TGTGCCAGCAGCTTAGCGCTCGGGCTAGCGGGACCCGATACGCAGTATTTT.

The chain joins TRBV6-1 to TRBJ1-3, with 11 bases matching TRBD1. With 4 bases clipped from V and 5 bases from J, the junction kept 1 base outside the gene matches. From germline, CDR1 is MNHNS and CDR2 SASEGT. The CDR3 covers 14 residues. The CDR3 DNA follows: TGTGCCAGCAGTGCGGACAGGGGGCGAAACACCATATATTTT. Translation gives CASSADRGRNTIYF.

The chain uses TRBV27 and TRBJ2-1; no firm D call. The CDR3 is 17 amino acids. The V gene's germline CDR1 is MNHEY and CDR2 SMNVEV (reference sequence). Trimming left V 2 bases short and J 2 bases short, with 16 bases between. CDR3 loop: CASSLGAYTLAYNEQFF. In DNA form, the CDR3 reads TGTGCCAGCAGTTTAGGAGCCTACACACTGGCCTACAATGAGCAGTTCTTC.

The gene calls are TRBV30 and TRBJ2-3; 10 bases are a match to TRBD2. After removal of 3 bases from V and 5 bases from J, the junction contained 8 bases not matched to a gene. Germline assignment: CDR1 GTSNPN and CDR2 SVGIG (reference sequence). The CDR3 has 15 residues. The CDR3 loop reads CAWSPSGTSVDTQYF. The CDR3 DNA reads TGTGCCTGGAGCCCCAGTGGGACTAGCGTAGATACGCAGTATTTT.

This clone was detected only a few times. V and J are TRBV27 and TRBJ1-1; unclear D gene. Trimming shortened V by 8 bases and J by 4 bases, and 20 bases separated the two germline ends. The CDR3 is 15 residues long. The V gene's germline CDR1 is MNHEY and CDR2 SMNVEV (reference sequence). CDR3 sequence reads: CASCPLTSAGTEAFF. Here the CDR3 DNA reads TGTGCCAGCTGTCCTTTAACCTCCGCGGGCACTGAAGCTTTCTTT.

This clone was seen just once. The rearrangement joins TRBV5-1 to TRBJ2-5; 9 positions match TRBD2. This CDR3 is built from 16 residues. Germline V gene lookup returns CDR1 SGHRS and CDR2 YFSETQ. V trimming: 0 bases; J trimming: 4 bases; junction bases outside the gene matches: 7. The CDR3: CASSLAGSGGAETQYF. The CDR3 DNA is TGCGCCAGCAGCTTGGCGGGTAGCGGGGGTGCAGAGACCCAGTACTTC.